This T cell receptor beta chain is from a study of cytomegalovirus exposure and HLA in healthy donors. Vbeta (60) and Jbeta (13) primers were used in the PCR. Produced via immunoSEQ multiplex PCR; TCRdb's table is partial and in-frame only. The sample has about 73,000 clones; roughly 75% are singletons. V lost 0 bases, J lost 3 bases, and 10 bases lay in between. The CDR3 loop spans 14 amino acids. Looked up from germline, CDR1 is SGHRS and CDR2 is YFSETQ. The sequenced sample consisted of PBMCs. The receptor's source is a male donor in good health and CMV-seronegative. V gene TRBV5-1 combines with J gene TRBJ2-7; no clear D gene. The CDR3 here is CASSLVTGSYEQYF. The CDR3 coding sequence is TGCGCCAGCAGCTTGGTTACCGGTAGCTACGAGCAGTACTTC.